This T cell receptor beta chain is from a study of OX40 agonist ivuxolimab in advanced cancers. Study-level background: Ivuxolimab, which targeted the costimulatory receptor OX40 (CD134), was an agonistic, fully human IgG2 monoclonal antibody. Intravenous ivuxolimab was administered to patients every 2 weeks at six dose levels: 0.01, 0.1, 0.3, 1.5, 3 and 10 mg/kg. Of the roughly 52 dose-escalation patients, hepatocellular carcinoma was present in about 20, melanoma in around 15, renal cell carcinoma in 9 and head and neck cancer in 9. A male proportion of approximately 83% and a mean age of 60 years, ranging from 23 to 79, were recorded for the dose-escalation cohort. Patients were allowed to have had prior anti-PD-1, anti-PD-L1 or anti-CTLA-4 therapy, and 30% to 50% of the dose-escalation patients had previously received checkpoint inhibitors. Partial responses occurred in three dose-escalation patients: two with cutaneous melanoma and one with hepatocellular carcinoma. The point of sequencing TCRbeta in the periphery was to test whether ivuxolimab changed TCR sequence diversity and drove clonal T-cell expansion. The paper reports the monotherapy dose-escalation portion (N of about 52 patients) of the phase I ivuxolimab trial.

Genomic DNA was isolated from the sorted cells so that the TCRbeta CDR3 region could be sequenced. The immunoSEQ Assay was used for sequencing of TCRbeta CDR3 regions. TCRdb limited this immuneACCESS table to in-frame rearrangements with V and J called. A share of clones is missing; checked studies link under half to unresolved V genes, and the rest is unexplained. The table for this sample lists about 98,000 clones; roughly 89% of them were counted only once. The ten largest clones capture 0.5% of the sample. Patients with a history of autoimmune disease or receiving systemic immunosuppression were excluded from the trial. Peripheral blood for TCR sequencing was drawn from every dose cohort at baseline, at cycle 4 day 1 and at cycle 7 day 1. The samples were taken from a phase I, first-in-human, multicenter, open-label dose-escalation trial of ivuxolimab. The trial enrolled adults with locally advanced or metastatic head and neck squamous cell, hepatocellular, melanoma or renal cell carcinoma. Before TCR sequencing, CD4+ and CD8+ T cells were separately sorted from peripheral blood.

The paper as a whole reports these results and caveats: At doses from 0.1 to 3.0 mg/kg, clonal expansion was seen in both CD4+ and CD8+ blood T cells between baseline and week 6. In partial responders in the 0.1-3.0 mg/kg groups, normalized peripheral clonal expansion was found to be among the lowest, especially among CD8+ T cells. The antigen specificity of the peripheral T cells that underwent clonal expansion was not determined. After ivuxolimab, more expanded clones were found on average in CD8+ T cells than in CD4+ T cells. Low levels of normalized T-cell clonal expansion were also seen in some nonresponding patients.

Via the germline V gene, CDR1 is SNHLY and CDR2 FYNNEI. The CDR3 runs 15 residues from the cysteine to the phenylalanine. The DNA shown is the 45-base CDR3, in frame from base 1. After removal of 4 bases from V and 5 bases from J, the junction retains 7 bases not matched to a gene. This clone was observed a few times. The antigen it recognizes is unknown. Per-base qualities were not stored, and no clone one base away is much larger. The TCR comes from an adult with an advanced solid tumor such as melanoma, head and neck, liver or kidney cancer. The material sequenced was CD4+ or CD8+ T cells sorted from blood, taken in a trial of the OX40 agonist ivuxolimab. The chain employs TRBV2 and TRBJ2-1, with TRBD2 identical over 8 junction bases. CDR3 loop: CASSAKRGGNNEQFF. The DNA is as follows: TGTGCCAGCAGTGCTAAACGGGGGGGGAACAATGAGCAGTTCTTC.